The clone carrying this TCR beta chain has a handful of counts. As yet, its antigen is unknown. These data belong to a study of T-cell memory formation after mild COVID-19. Whole-study results and caveats: Clones contracting day 15 to 85 were balanced CD4/CD8; later expanders leaned CD4+. Certain responding clones were present in pre-infection memory, suggesting participation of cross-reactive memory.

TCRdb re-analysed the 5' RACE reads in MiXCR, keeping a single row per CDR3 protein. Here the sample spans roughly 50,000 distinct CDR3 sequences, 9.5% being singletons. CDR1 SGHRS and CDR2 YFSETQ come from the germline V gene. Trimming stripped 1 base from V and 1 base from J, with 11 bases between. This CDR3 contains 15 residues. The material sequenced was PBMCs or a T cell subset sorted from them (not recorded which). V and J are TRBV5-1 and TRBJ1-1; D might be TRBD1 (6 bases). The receptor's source is a man in his late teens or twenties who had mild COVID-19 (a few samples of this study predate the infection). Cell type and time point are not known. CDR3 DNA sequence: TGCGCCAGCAGCTTGACAGGGACCGGGAACACTGAAGCTTTCTTT. It translates to CASSLTGTGNTEAFF.